The T cell receptor (beta chain) under discussion was sequenced for a study of T cells expressing NK-cell markers. Reanalyzing the 5' RACE reads, TCRdb keeps one entry per CDR3 protein, without DNA. The listing records hundreds of thousands of distinct CDR3 sequences. CDR3 length: 14 residues. The chain joins TRBV12-3 or TRBV12-4 to TRBJ2-1. Source material: blood T cells: a sorted CD56 or NKG2C T cell subset, CD4+ or CD8+ T cells, or bulk PBMC T cells (not recorded which). This clonotype was sampled from a man aged 18-30 years in good health. Here the CDR3 reads CASSSGLGVNEQFF.